The present TCR beta chain was sequenced within a study of blood T cell repertoires in COVID-19. The method was immunoSEQ multiplex PCR; TCRdb's version includes in-frame clones alone and lacks a portion of them. This repertoire shows 250,000 to 350,000 clones, about 83% found once; its top ten account for around 1.5%. The germline V and J ends were trimmed by 6 bases and 5 bases, with 10 bases remaining between them. CDR3 length: 13 residues. This sequence was found in a woman aged 50 to 65 with acute or convalescent COVID-19. The chain combines TRBV12-3 or TRBV12-4 with TRBJ2-2; tentative D call: TRBD2 (5 bases). Sequencing was performed on peripheral blood. CDR3 nucleotide sequence: TGTGCCAGCAGCCGTAGAGGGACCGGGGAGCTGTTTTTT. The encoded protein is CASSRRGTGELFF.